Sequencing of this T cell receptor beta chain was carried out in a study of blood T cell repertoires in COVID-19. The overall study: Collection of acute and convalescent COVID-19 samples took place in the United States, Italy and Spain.

TCRdb's table, derived via immunoSEQ multiplex PCR, lists solely in-frame clones and lacks some. The data contain some 16,000 clones, under 80% of them seen just once; the ten biggest clones take up roughly 31%. From germline, CDR1 is SGHRS and CDR2 YFSETQ. V was pared by 3 bases and J by 5 bases, with 5 bases of the junction left unmatched. This CDR3 is 14 amino acids long. This sequence joins TRBV5-1 and TRBJ2-5, with TRBD1 identical over 9 bases. This TCR was recovered from a man aged 65 to 85 with active or convalescent COVID-19. The sequenced sample consisted of peripheral blood. CDR3 nucleotides: TGCGCCAGCAGCTCCGGGACAGGGCGGGAGACCCAGTACTTC. This gives the protein CASSSGTGRETQYF.